This TCR beta chain was recorded in a study of blood T cell repertoires in COVID-19. About the research overall: Material from acute and convalescent COVID-19 was sourced from the United States, Italy and Spain. Nucleic acid was either cDNA or gDNA, and it came from T cells, B-cell-depleted T cells, or PBMCs.

In the source study's methods: Nucleated cell counts were estimated from reference gene primer amplification. Repertoires were generated with immunoSEQ multiplex PCR, while TCRdb's copy carries only in-frame clones and drops some. For V, J and clone size, that table is used; D and trimming come from the DNA. This sample has about 240,000 clones, with approximately 83% found just once. The sequencing input was peripheral blood. The receptor was isolated from a woman older than 75 with acute or convalescent COVID-19.

This CDR3 is CASSLMRGRLGEQYF. In nucleotides, the CDR3 is TGTGCCAGCAGCTTGATGAGGGGGCGACTGGGGGAGCAGTACTTC. The V and J genes are TRBV5-6 and TRBJ2-7, with TRBD1 matching over 7 bases. The CDR3 extends over 15 amino acids. Germline V CDR1 and CDR2: SGHDT, YYEEEE. V gave up 1 base and J gave up 7 bases; unmatched junction bases: 11.